This T cell receptor (beta chain) emerged from a study of cytomegalovirus exposure and HLA in healthy donors. Study outcomes and limitations: An analysis was carried out at a later point. It showed that HLA-associated TCR beta chains were more clonally expanded than equally common non-associated chains. Sequencing had likely introduced a cluster of highly shared sequence variants as an artifact. There were 160 or so TCR beta chains listed as cytomegalovirus-associated.

About this clone: Antigen specificity is unknown.

The CDR3 loop spans 15 amino acids. V dropped 0 bases and J dropped 6; count of bases not matched to a gene: 5. Germline CDR1 and CDR2: MGHRA and YSYEKL. Sampled while nominally healthy, donors likely had unrecorded immune exposures. The primer mix had 60 Vbeta and 13 Jbeta primers. TCRdb's copy holds only in-frame clones and misses some; the assay was immunoSEQ multiplex PCR. The sample has about 170,000 clones, over 70% seen once. The sequence was obtained from a woman aged 45-65 years in good health and CMV-seropositive. This chain uses TRBV4-1 with TRBJ1-5; 7 nucleotides align to TRBD1. The sequencing sample was made of PBMCs. The CDR3 is CASSQDSGGGQPQHF. The CDR3 DNA reads TGCGCCAGCAGCCAAGATTCAGGGGGTGGTCAGCCCCAGCATTTT.